The following is a T cell receptor (beta chain) sequence with its context. Antigen specificity is unknown. This sample was included in a study of cytomegalovirus exposure and HLA in healthy donors. Whole-study results and caveats: A few chains linked to CMV were shown in vitro to be specific for CMV antigens. Per published reports, the classifier diagnosed cytomegalovirus status with high specificity and sensitivity.

Trimming cost V 4 bases and J 7 bases; bases outside gene matches: 11. CDR3 size: 16 residues. In germline, CDR1 is SGHVS, CDR2 FNYEAQ. The donors were members of the validation cohort, which comprised 90 to 150 subjects and was separate from the first cohort of 670 or so subjects. Method: immunoSEQ multiplex PCR; TCRdb's copy keeps in-frame clones and lacks some. The sample consists of tens of thousands of clones, roughly 93% of them appearing once. The sequencing input was PBMCs. This chain uses TRBV7-6 with TRBJ1-4, with 8 positions matching TRBD1. The TCR was taken from a woman under 30 in good health and CMV-seropositive. The CDR3 loop is CASSSRVGRGPEKLFF. The CDR3 nucleotides read TGTGCCAGCAGCTCCCGCGTGGGCAGGGGGCCTGAAAAACTGTTTTTT.